This T cell receptor beta chain was captured in a study of T cell therapy after organ transplantation. Looking at the study overall: Expansion used a peptide pool of 30 HLA class I and II CMV epitopes.

The length of the CDR3 is 14 residues. V gave up 2 bases and J gave up 4 bases, with 6 bases separating them. Per the germline V gene, CDR1 is MNHEY and CDR2 is SMNVEV (reference sequence). Generated by immunoSEQ multiplex PCR, the TCRdb table keeps only in-frame clones and is missing some. The data show 2,000 to 2,500 clones, 70% seen once. In regard to this clone: Its antigen is currently unknown.

The receptor was derived from a human patient who had received a solid organ transplant and had CMV disease. J is TRBJ1-6 and V is TRBV27; D is ambiguous. This sample comprised CD8+ T cells from blood, obtained before autologous CMV-specific T cell therapy. The CDR3 protein is CASSLTVYNSPLHF. The CDR3 DNA is TGTGCCAGCAGTTTAACCGTTTATAATTCACCCCTCCACTTT.